The present T cell receptor beta chain was sequenced within a study of CXCR3-negative and CXCR3-positive naive CD8 T cells (dated by TCRdb to the late 2010s). With respect to the entire study: In total, approximately 150 million TRB reads were obtained, corresponding to roughly 1.5 +/- 0.3 million reads per library. The TRBV-TRBJ cluster analysis covered naive subsets from five or six donors and memory cells from 3 donors. Diversity and physicochemical repertoire analyses covered roughly ten donors pooled from two independent experiments. Beyond this particular receptor, the publication reports: Repertoire diversity was comparably high in both naive subsets but much lower in memory CD8+ T cells. Freshly isolated PBMCs were used for most assays because CXCR3 expression went down partially after cryopreservation. Similar TRBV-TRBJ usage was shown by naive CXCR3-negative and CXCR3-positive cells from the same donor, whereas distinct patterns were shown by memory cells. Because surface CD5, which is linked to self-reactivity in mice, was comparable between the naive subsets, TCR interaction strength was also inferred from the physicochemical properties of TRB CDR3s. TRB CDR3s from CXCR3-positive naive cells showed higher hydrophobicity (lower Kidera factor 4), lower energy, and higher strength and volume indices than CXCR3-negative naive cells.

Sequencing instrument: NextSeq 550. The Human TCR Profiling Kit (MiLaboratory) was used to make UMI-labeled 5' RACE TRB cDNA libraries. cDNA synthesis used the entire amount of extracted RNA, and PCR amplification then used the entire amount of cDNA produced. The libraries were made side by side, with each library going through the same number of PCR cycles. The study's own analysis went as follows. With a minimum of two reads required per UMI, MIGEC and MiXCR pulled out about 50,000 +/- 10,000 unique UMI-labeled TRB cDNA molecules from each library. Each library averaged 40,000 +/- 10,000 functional in-frame TRB CDR3 nucleotide clonotypes without stop codons. After each sample was downsampled to 5000 UMI-labeled TRB molecules, VDJtools was used to calculate diversity metrics such as normalized Shannon-Wiener and Chao1. For the central five CDR3 residues, VDJtools calculated physicochemical properties weighted by clonotype size, namely interaction energy, strength, volume and Kidera factor 4. Each CDR3 protein sequence appears as one entry after TCRdb reprocessed the reads, and no DNA is included. The authors' filters were not applied to this entry. The table for this sample lists 65,000 to 95,000 distinct CDR3 sequences. The ten top clones hold 1.6% of the sample.

For every CD8+ T cell subset, fewer than 350,000 cells were flow-sorted straight into RLT lysis buffer, and each subset was sorted in triplicate. To exclude memory contaminants, naive CD8+ T cells were stringently defined as CD45RO-CCR7+CD27+CD95-. Using standard density gradient centrifugation, peripheral blood mononuclear cells were isolated from buffy coats. A FACSAria III was used to flow-sort naive CXCR3-negative and CXCR3-positive CD8+ T cells. An RNeasy Mini Kit was used to extract total RNA from the sorted cells. CDR1 and CDR2, looked up from the germline V gene, are SGHRS and YFSETQ. Spanning cysteine to phenylalanine, the CDR3 consists of 16 amino acids. The DNA is not on file. Comment on this clonotype: Its antigen is currently not known.

The V and J genes are TRBV5-1 and TRBJ2-7; TCRdb lists TRBD2, though no DNA is available to test this call. The sequence was obtained from a human donor in good health. Some clones in this sample may be carry-over from other donors' samples. Sequencing was carried out using naive CXCR3- CD8+ T cells from blood. The cell subset or site label corresponds to: CD45RO-CCR7+CD27+CD95- naive CD8+ T cells lacking CXCR3 (TNR3-). This receptor carries the CDR3 CASSLDGLSVSYEQYF.